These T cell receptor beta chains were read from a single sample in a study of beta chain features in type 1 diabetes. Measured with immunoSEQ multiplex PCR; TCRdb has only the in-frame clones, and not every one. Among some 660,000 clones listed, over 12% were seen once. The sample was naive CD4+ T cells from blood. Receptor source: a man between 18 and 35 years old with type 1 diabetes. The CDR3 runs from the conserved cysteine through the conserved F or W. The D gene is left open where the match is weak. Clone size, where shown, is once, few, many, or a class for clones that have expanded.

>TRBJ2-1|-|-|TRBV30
CAWSLVLVGQFF
TGTGCCTGGAGCCTAGTACTAGTCGGGCAGTTCTTC
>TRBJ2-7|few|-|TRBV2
CASIPQGVGTYEQYF
TGTGCCAGCATCCCACAGGGAGTCGGCACCTACGAGCAGTACTTC
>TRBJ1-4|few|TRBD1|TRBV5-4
CASSSGQLNEKLFF
TGTGCCAGCAGCTCGGGACAGCTGAATGAAAAACTGTTTTTT
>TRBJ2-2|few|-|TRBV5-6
CASSSLRGSDTGELFF
TGTGCCAGCAGCTCCCTAAGGGGGTCCGACACCGGGGAGCTGTTTTTT
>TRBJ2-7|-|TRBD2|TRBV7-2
CASSLEAGDYEQYF
TGTGCCAGCAGCTTAGAAGCGGGGGACTACGAGCAGTACTTC
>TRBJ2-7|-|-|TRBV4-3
CASSLSRGSDEQYF
TGCGCCAGCAGCCTATCTCGCGGGTCCGACGAGCAGTACTTC
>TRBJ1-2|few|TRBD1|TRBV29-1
CSVGQGVNYGYTF
TGCAGCGTTGGACAGGGGGTTAACTATGGCTACACCTTC
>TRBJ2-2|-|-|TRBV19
CASSISVFGTGELFF
TGTGCCAGTAGTATATCTGTCTTCGGCACCGGGGAGCTGTTTTTT
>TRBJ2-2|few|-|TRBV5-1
CASSLVGRRPGELFF
TGCGCCAGCAGCTTGGTCGGACGCCGCCCCGGGGAGCTGTTTTTT
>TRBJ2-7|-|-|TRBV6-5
CASSSPSSYEQYF
TGTGCCAGCAGTTCGCCATCCTCCTACGAGCAGTACTTC
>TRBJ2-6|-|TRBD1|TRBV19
CASRPISGTGISGANVLTF
TGTGCCAGTAGGCCCATATCTGGGACAGGGATCTCTGGGGCCAACGTCCTGACTTTC
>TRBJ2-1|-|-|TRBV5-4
CASRTDRSSYNEQFF
TGTGCCAGCAGAACCGACAGGAGCTCCTACAATGAGCAGTTCTTC
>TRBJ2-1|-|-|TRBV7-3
CASSLGLSRSNEQFF
TGTGCCAGCAGCTTAGGCCTATCGCGGTCCAATGAGCAGTTCTTC
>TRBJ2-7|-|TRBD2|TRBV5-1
CASSPAGGYEQYF
TGCGCCAGCAGCCCGGCGGGGGGCTACGAGCAGTACTTC
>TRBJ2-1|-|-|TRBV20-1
CSASRENEQFF
TGCAGTGCTAGTAGGGAGAATGAGCAGTTCTTC
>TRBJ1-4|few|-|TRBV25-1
CASSDDRATNEKLFF
TGTGCCAGCAGTGACGACCGTGCAACTAATGAAAAACTGTTTTTT
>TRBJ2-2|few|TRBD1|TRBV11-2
CASSHRDRGTGELFF
TGTGCCAGCAGCCACCGGGACAGGGGAACCGGGGAGCTGTTTTTT
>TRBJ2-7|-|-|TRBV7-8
CASSSQLGSYEQYF
TGTGCCAGCAGCTCTCAATTGGGGTCCTACGAGCAGTACTTC
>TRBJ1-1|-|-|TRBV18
CASSGMNTEAFF
TGTGCCAGCTCAGGTATGAACACTGAAGCTTTCTTT
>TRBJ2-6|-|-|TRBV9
CASSTPELAGANVLTF
TGTGCCAGCAGCACCCCCGAATTAGCTGGGGCCAACGTCCTGACTTTC
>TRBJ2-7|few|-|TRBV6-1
CASGTSHYEQYF
TGTGCCAGCGGAACTAGCCACTACGAGCAGTACTTC
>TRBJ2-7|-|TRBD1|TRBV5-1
CASSSGTGATYEQYF
TGCGCCAGCAGCTCCGGGACAGGGGCAACCTACGAGCAGTACTTC
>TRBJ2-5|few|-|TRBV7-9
CASSFLETQYF
TGTGCCAGCAGCTTTTTGGAGACCCAGTACTTC
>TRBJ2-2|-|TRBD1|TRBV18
CASSPDRAELFF
TGTGCCAGCTCACCAGACAGGGCCGAGCTGTTTTTT
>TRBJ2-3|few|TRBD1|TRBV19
CASSTGQGTDTQYF
TGTGCCAGTAGTACGGGACAGGGCACAGATACGCAGTATTTT
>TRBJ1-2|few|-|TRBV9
CASRANYGYTF
TGTGCCAGCCGGGCCAACTATGGCTACACCTTC
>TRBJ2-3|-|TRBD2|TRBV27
CAARVLAGVLVRQYF
TGTGCCGCCAGGGTACTAGCGGGAGTTTTGGTTAGGCAGTATTTT
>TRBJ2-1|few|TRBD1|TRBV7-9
CASGTGYNEQFF
TGTGCCAGCGGGACAGGGTATAATGAGCAGTTCTTC
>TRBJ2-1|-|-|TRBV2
CASRGDSRNEQFF
TGTGCCAGCAGAGGCGACTCCCGCAATGAGCAGTTCTTC
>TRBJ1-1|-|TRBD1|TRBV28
CASSTTGRNTEAFF
TGTGCCAGCAGCACGACAGGGAGGAACACTGAAGCTTTCTTT
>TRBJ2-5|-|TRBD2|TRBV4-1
CASSQLAGARVETQYF
TGCGCCAGCAGCCAACTAGCGGGGGCCAGAGTGGAGACCCAGTACTTC
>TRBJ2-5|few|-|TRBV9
CASSEDSLQETQYF
TGTGCCAGCAGCGAGGACAGCCTACAAGAGACCCAGTACTTC
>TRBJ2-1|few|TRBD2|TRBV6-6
CASSYEASGYNEQFF
TGTGCCAGCAGTTACGAGGCTAGCGGGTACAATGAGCAGTTCTTC
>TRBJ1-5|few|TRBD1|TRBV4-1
CASSLLWTGPEPQHF
TGCGCCAGCAGCTTGTTATGGACAGGGCCGGAGCCCCAGCATTTT
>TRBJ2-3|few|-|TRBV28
CASSSGLSSTDTQYF
TGTGCCAGCAGTTCGGGACTGTCTTCCACAGATACGCAGTATTTT
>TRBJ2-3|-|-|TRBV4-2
CASSQDSDRDIGDTQYF
TGTGCCAGCAGCCAAGATTCAGACCGGGACATCGGAGATACGCAGTATTTT
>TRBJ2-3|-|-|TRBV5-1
CASSEQASTDTQYF
TGCGCCAGCAGCGAACAGGCGAGCACAGATACGCAGTATTTT
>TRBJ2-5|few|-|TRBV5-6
CASSFPSGGTQYF
TGTGCCAGCAGCTTCCCTAGTGGCGGGACCCAGTACTTC
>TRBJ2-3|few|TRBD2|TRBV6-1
CASRLAGDTDTQYF
TGTGCCAGTCGACTAGCGGGTGACACAGATACGCAGTATTTT
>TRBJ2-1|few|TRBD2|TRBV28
CASRPGTSGGHDEQFF
TGTGCCAGCAGGCCTGGGACTAGCGGGGGGCACGATGAGCAGTTCTTC
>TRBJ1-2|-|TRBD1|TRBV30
CAWTGDSLYGYTF
TGTGCCTGGACTGGGGACAGTCTTTATGGCTACACCTTC
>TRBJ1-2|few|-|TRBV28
CASSLSRTNYGYTF
TGTGCCAGCAGTTTATCACGAACTAACTATGGCTACACCTTC
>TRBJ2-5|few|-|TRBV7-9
CASSPLETQYF
TGTGCCAGCAGCCCCCTAGAGACCCAGTACTTC
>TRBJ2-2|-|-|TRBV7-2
CASSLGVDTGELFF
TGTGCCAGCAGCTTAGGGGTCGACACCGGGGAGCTGTTTTTT
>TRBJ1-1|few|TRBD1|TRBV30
CAWSVYRGSKAFF
TGTGCCTGGAGTGTATACAGGGGGAGCAAAGCTTTCTTT
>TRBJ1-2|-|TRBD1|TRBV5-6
CASSLPLYRGGGYTF
TGTGCCAGCAGCTTGCCCCTTTACAGGGGTGGGGGCTACACCTTC
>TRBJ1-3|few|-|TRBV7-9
CASSWPSSGNTIYF
TGTGCCAGCAGCTGGCCAAGCTCTGGAAACACCATATATTTT
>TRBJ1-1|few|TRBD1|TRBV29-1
CSVDSQGERQNTEAFF
TGCAGCGTTGATTCGCAGGGGGAACGACAGAACACTGAAGCTTTCTTT
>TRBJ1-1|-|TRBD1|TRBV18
CASSPDRGIEAFF
TGTGCCAGCTCACCCGACAGGGGGATTGAAGCTTTCTTT
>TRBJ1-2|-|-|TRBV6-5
CASSYAGQFYGYTF
TGTGCCAGCAGTTACGCTGGACAGTTCTATGGCTACACCTTC
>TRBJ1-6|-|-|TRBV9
CASSVDANGNSPLHF
TGTGCCAGCAGCGTAGACGCCAATGGTAATTCACCCCTCCACTTT
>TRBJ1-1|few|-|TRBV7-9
CASSLGASNTEAFF
TGTGCCAGCAGCTTAGGGGCCTCGAACACTGAAGCTTTCTTT
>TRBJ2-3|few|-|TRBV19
CASSITLDQDTQYF
TGTGCCAGTAGCATCACTCTGGACCAAGATACGCAGTATTTT
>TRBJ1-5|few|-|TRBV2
CASSGDGSNQPQHF
TGTGCCAGCAGTGGGGACGGTAGCAATCAGCCCCAGCATTTT